One sample yielded the 12 T cell receptor beta chains listed below, sequenced in a study of T cell responses to AZD1222 COVID-19 vaccine. TCRdb keeps only in-frame clones here, not all; method: immunoSEQ multiplex PCR. The profile shows about 120,000 clones, about 85% of them singletons. Sequences were derived from peripheral blood, sampled on day 0 of AZD1222 vaccination. These receptors were collected from an adult in good health.

The chain recombines TRBV5-6 with TRBJ1-2, with 8 bases fitting TRBD1. This CDR3 contains 17 residues. Germline V lookup: CDR1 SGHDT, CDR2 YYEEEE. Trimming cost V 0 bases and J 6 bases; bases outside gene matches: 13. In DNA form, the CDR3 reads TGTGCCAGCAGCTTGGTCGTGGACAGGGAGAAAGCGGATGGCTACACCTTC. Protein: CASSLVVDREKADGYTF.

The rearrangement links TRBV5-5 to TRBJ2-2; TRBD2 matches 14 bases. Germline V gives CDR1 SGHKS, CDR2 YYEKEE (reference sequence). With V trimmed by 2 bases and J by 6 bases, 9 bases remained unmatched. The CDR3 spans 18 residues. The CDR3 region has the DNA TGTGCCAGCAGCTTCTATAAGGGACTAGCGGGGGTAGCCGGGGAGCTGTTTTTT. It translates to CASSFYKGLAGVAGELFF.

This chain links TRBV6-5 with TRBJ1-2; 8 bases agree with TRBD1. Germline loops: CDR1 MNHEY, CDR2 SVGAGI. The CDR3 totals 14 residues. Trimming removed 6 bases from V and 6 bases from J; junction bases left unmatched: 9. This CDR3 is CASSYTTGAHGYTF. The CDR3 nucleotides are TGTGCCAGCAGCTATACGACAGGGGCGCATGGCTACACCTTC.

This chain joins TRBV15 and TRBJ1-4; weak D call: TRBD1 (6 bases). This CDR3 is 15 amino acids long. Germline values: CDR1 LNHNV, CDR2 YYDKDF (reference sequence). Trimming took 6 bases from V and 4 from J, leaving 15 bases between them. CDR3 in amino acids: CATRVGTSNNEKLFF. CDR3 nucleotide sequence: TGTGCCACCAGAGTAGGGACAAGTAATAATGAAAAACTGTTTTTT. Full variable domain (outside the CDR3, taken from reference TRBV15 and TRBJ1-4): DAMVIQNPRYQVTQFGKPVTLSCSQTLNHNVMYWYQQKSSQAPKLLFHYYDKDFNNEADTPDNFQSRRPNTSFCFLDIRSPGLGDTAMYLCATRVGTSNNEKLFFGSGTQLSVL.

The CDR3, as DNA: TGTGCCAGCAGTCCCGACAGACAAGAGACCCAGTACTTC. Translating gives CASSPDRQETQYF. The chain links TRBV6-5 to TRBJ2-5; D possibly corresponds to TRBD1 (5 bases). Germline V gives CDR1 MNHEY, CDR2 SVGAGI. Trimming left V 5 bases short and J 2 bases short, with 9 bases between. This CDR3 comprises 13 residues.

The chain has TRBV12-5 and TRBJ2-1; no firm D call. Germline CDR1 and CDR2: LGHNT and FRNRAP. The CDR3 totals 11 residues. V lost 5 bases and J lost 5, with 4 bases in between. CDR3 nucleotide sequence: TGTGCTAGTGGTCTCCACAATGAGCAGTTCTTC. It specifies CASGLHNEQFF.

V is TRBV7-2 and J is TRBJ1-4; D might be TRBD1 (6 bases). Between the trimmed V and J ends, which lost 3 bases and 4 bases, there was a span of 12 bases. The CDR3 contains 15 residues. Looked up from germline, CDR1 is SGHTA and CDR2 is FQGNSA. The CDR3 sequence: CASSFTGGGNEKLFF. The CDR3 bases are TGTGCCAGCAGCTTTACTGGAGGGGGTAATGAAAAACTGTTTTTT.

This chain uses TRBV6-5 with TRBJ1-2; D is undetermined. V was trimmed by 6 bases and J by 7 bases, leaving 15 bases between them. Germline V gene sequence: CDR1 MNHEY, CDR2 SVGAGI. This CDR3 is 13 amino acids long. This CDR3 reads CASSKFVVGGYTF. Written as DNA, the CDR3 is TGTGCCAGCAGCAAATTTGTGGTGGGTGGCTACACCTTC.

J is TRBJ2-3 and V is TRBV7-2, with a tentative D call TRBD2 (6 bases). Trimming left V 5 bases short and J 4 bases short, with 16 bases between. The germline V gene has CDR1 SGHTA and CDR2 FQGNSA. This CDR3 is built from 15 residues. The CDR3 protein is CASSPGPGVSDTQYF. Written as DNA, the CDR3 is TGTGCCAGCAGCCCAGGCCCGGGGGTGTCAGATACGCAGTATTTT.

The V and J genes are TRBV24-1 and TRBJ2-3; D is perhaps TRBD1 (5 bases). Germline lookup yields CDR1 KGHDR and CDR2 SFDVKD. V lost 11 bases and J 2 bases, leaving 19 bases between the germline ends. This CDR3 region has 15 residues. The CDR3 protein is CAIQGREGATDTQYF. The CDR3 DNA is TGTGCCATTCAAGGACGCGAAGGGGCCACAGATACGCAGTATTTT.

J is TRBJ2-7 and V is TRBV11-2; D gene unclear. This CDR3 region has 12 residues. Trimming took off 5 bases at V and 2 bases at J, with 7 bases between the two ends. The V gene's germline CDR1 is SGHAT and CDR2 FQNNGV. For the CDR3, the DNA is TGTGCCAGCAGCCGCTGGACCTACGAGCAGTACTTC. Translated: CASSRWTYEQYF.

V and J are TRBV10-2 and TRBJ2-2, with a tentative D call TRBD1 (6 bases). The V end lost 4 bases, the J end lost 3 bases, and 9 bases lay between the germline ends. The V gene's germline CDR1 is WSHSY and CDR2 SAAADI. The CDR3 runs 14 residues. The DNA of the CDR3 is TGCGCCAGCAGTGCACAGGGACACACCGGGGAGCTGTTTTTT. This encodes CASSAQGHTGELFF.